A single T cell receptor beta chain is shown here with its context. Data came from immunoSEQ multiplex PCR; TCRdb stores just in-frame clones and leaves some out. The data contain about 49,000 clones, approximately 95% of them singletons. The sample is drawn from a study of T cell changes during pregnancy in multiple sclerosis. This CDR3 spans 18 amino acids. V trimming: 7 bases; J trimming: 0 bases; junction bases outside the gene matches: 12. CDR1 LNHDA and CDR2 SQIVND come from the germline V gene (reference sequence). Sequenced here: CD8+ T cells from peripheral blood mononuclear cells, sampled in the first trimester of pregnancy. The chain is built from TRBV19 and TRBJ1-5; 10 nucleotides match TRBD1. The sequence came from a female donor with multiple sclerosis, enrolled in a pregnancy study. The CDR3 loop reads CASTGTGVYSVSNQPQHF. For the CDR3, the DNA is TGTGCCAGTACCGGGACAGGGGTGTATTCGGTTAGCAATCAGCCCCAGCATTTT.